This passage covers 20 T cell receptor beta chains from one sample sequenced in a study of post-analysis software for immune sequencing data. Study results and limitations: About five TRBV segments appeared more often in patients than in controls, and TRBV5-6, TRBV5-1 and TRBV20-1 were among these.

The antigens these receptors bind are not known. cDNA libraries of TCR beta carried unique molecular identifiers. In TCRdb, the PCR reads were re-called with MiXCR into one record per CDR3 protein. The repertoire includes some 890,000 distinct CDR3 sequences, 53% of them detected once, and about 4.8% sits in the top ten. Sequencing was performed on blood. Source of these receptors: a girl aged 5-17 years with multiple sclerosis.

This clonotype was detected only a few times. This chain connects TRBV12-5 to TRBJ2-7, with 8 bases aligning to TRBD1. With 6 bases clipped from V and 3 bases from J, the junction kept 4 bases outside the gene matches. The V gene's germline CDR1 is LGHNT and CDR2 FRNRAP. CDR3 length: 13 residues. The CDR3 sequence: CASGRTGFYEQYF. As DNA, the CDR3 is TGTGCTAGTGGCAGGACAGGGTTCTACGAGCAGTACTTC.

The chain combines TRBV30 with TRBJ2-5; no reliable D call. Trimming took 1 base from V and 11 from J, leaving 17 bases between them. The CDR3 has 13 residues. CDR1 and CDR2 from the germline V gene are GTSNPN and SVGIG (reference sequence). The CDR3 sequence: CAWSAQNGNEQYF. The CDR3 DNA reads TGTGCCTGGAGTGCCCAAAACGGCAATGAGCAGTACTTC.

J is TRBJ2-3 and V is TRBV18; D unresolved. Deletions cut 2 bases from V and 0 bases from J, with 15 bases between. The CDR3 has 17 residues. Germline V CDR1 and CDR2: KGHSH, LQKENI. CDR3 amino acids: CASSPRQGDQSTDTQYF. As DNA, the CDR3 is TGTGCCAGCTCACCAAGGCAAGGAGATCAGAGCACAGATACGCAGTATTTT.

This clonotype was counted once. This sequence joins TRBV20-1 and TRBJ2-3; the match to TRBD2 covers 7 bases. Germline V gene sequence: CDR1 DFQATT, CDR2 SNEGSKA (reference sequence). V gave up 2 bases and J gave up 1 base; unmatched junction bases: 6. This CDR3 comprises 15 residues. CDR3 bases: TGCAGTGCTAGAAGCGGGGATGTGGGCACAGATACGCAGTATTTT. Protein sequence: CSARSGDVGTDTQYF.

CDR3 amino acids: CSARVRTGVSSPLHF. The CDR3 DNA reads TGCAGTGCCCGAGTGCGGACAGGGGTGAGTTCACCCCTCCACTTT. The chain recombines TRBV20-1 with TRBJ1-6; 9 bases fit TRBD1. V lost 6 bases, J lost 9 bases, and 12 bases stayed unmatched. The CDR3 length is 15 residues. Germline loops: CDR1 DFQATT, CDR2 SNEGSKA (reference sequence).

The rearrangement uses TRBV11-1 and TRBJ2-3, with D hard to call. Germline CDR1 SGHAT, CDR2 FQDESV (reference sequence). V lost 5 bases and J 1 base, leaving 10 bases between the germline ends. The CDR3 spans 14 residues. The CDR3 sequence is CASSLLTRTDTQYF. CDR3 sequence (DNA): TGTGCCAGCAGCCTTTTGACACGCACAGATACGCAGTATTTT.

Only a few counts were recorded for this clonotype. The genes are TRBV9 and TRBJ2-3, with 8 bases that match TRBD1. Trimming removed 0 bases from V and 0 bases from J; junction bases left unmatched: 0. Germline V gives CDR1 SGDLS, CDR2 YYNGEE. The CDR3 runs 15 residues. As DNA, the CDR3 is TGTGCCAGCAGCGTAGGGACAGGGAGCACAGATACGCAGTATTTT. This translates into CASSVGTGSTDTQYF.

The chain joins TRBV5-1 to TRBJ2-3; 7 bases fit TRBD2. This CDR3 contains 18 residues. Germline trimming cut 0 bases from V and 4 bases from J; bases unmatched to any gene: 14. Germline assignment: CDR1 SGHRS and CDR2 YFSETQ. This CDR3 is CASSLEAISGIGADTQYF. The CDR3 DNA is TGCGCCAGCAGCTTGGAAGCGATCAGCGGGATTGGTGCAGATACGCAGTATTTT.

The V call is TRBV15, the J call TRBJ2-3; D may correspond to TRBD1 or TRBD2 (5 bases each). The CDR3 totals 19 residues. Looked up from germline, CDR1 is LNHNV and CDR2 is YYDKDF (reference sequence). V was shortened by 4 bases and J by 0 bases, with 23 bases between the two germline ends. CDR3 protein: CATSTNVFRDHTSTDTQYF. In nucleotides, the CDR3 is TGTGCCACCAGCACAAACGTATTCCGGGACCATACTAGCACAGATACGCAGTATTTT.

This clonotype was seen more than once but under ten times. Here the CDR3 reads CSVVVGQVGSNQPQHF. The CDR3 DNA reads TGCAGCGTTGTGGTTGGACAGGTTGGGAGCAATCAGCCCCAGCATTTT. The V and J genes are TRBV29-1 and TRBJ1-5; 7 bases agree with TRBD1. This CDR3 has 16 amino acids. With 4 bases clipped from V and 1 base from J, the junction kept 10 bases outside the gene matches. The germline CDR1 and CDR2 sequences are SQVTM and ANQGSEA. Together with reference TRBV29-1 and TRBJ1-5, the CDR3 gives the full variable domain: SAVISQKPSRDICQRGTSLTIQCQVDSQVTMMFWYRQQPGQSLTLIATANQGSEATYESGFVIDKFPISRPNLTFSTLTVSNMSPEDSSIYLCSVVVGQVGSNQPQHFGDGTRLSIL.

V gene TRBV29-1 combines with J gene TRBJ2-1; no clear D gene. Trimming took off 5 bases at V and 6 bases at J, with 14 bases between the two ends. Germline V CDR1 and CDR2: SQVTM, ANQGSEA. The CDR3 length is 13 residues. The CDR3, as DNA: TGCAGCGTTCTTAGTAGTATGGCCAATGAGCAGTTCTTC. Translating it yields CSVLSSMANEQFF.

The DNA of the CDR3 is TGCAGTGCCCTAACAGTCTACAATCAGCCCCAGCATTTT. The encoded protein is CSALTVYNQPQHF. The chain combines TRBV20-1 with TRBJ1-5; D ambiguous. The CDR3 loop spans 13 amino acids. The ends were cut back, 6 bases at V and 3 bases at J, with 12 bases in the middle. The germline CDR1 and CDR2 sequences are DFQATT and SNEGSKA (reference sequence).

V and J are TRBV5-4 and TRBJ2-5; 7 bases match TRBD2. CDR1 is SGHNT and CDR2 is YYREEE in the germline V gene (reference sequence). Germline trimming cut 2 bases from V and 3 bases from J; bases unmatched to any gene: 13. The CDR3 has 17 residues. The DNA for the CDR3 is TGTGCCAGCAGCTTTCACCAGACTAGCCGGCTCGAAGAGACCCAGTACTTC. It yields the protein CASSFHQTSRLEETQYF.

This clonotype was observed once. This chain uses TRBV27 with TRBJ2-1; D ambiguous. The length of the CDR3 is 14 residues. Between the trimmed V and J ends, which lost 8 bases and 0 bases, there was a span of 11 bases. CDR1 and CDR2 from the germline V gene are MNHEY and SMNVEV (reference sequence). The CDR3 loop reads CASARPSSYNEQFF. CDR3 DNA: TGTGCCAGCGCTCGGCCTAGCTCCTACAATGAGCAGTTCTTC.

This clonotype was seen a handful of times. The chain joins TRBV29-1 to TRBJ2-5; the D is unclear. Germline CDR1 and CDR2: SQVTM and ANQGSEA. This CDR3 is 10 amino acids long. Trimming shortened V by 5 bases and J by 3 bases, and 4 bases separated the two germline ends. CDR3 in amino acids: CSVTKETQYF. CDR3 nucleotide sequence: TGCAGCGTTACGAAAGAGACCCAGTACTTC.

This clonotype was picked up a small number of times. In DNA, the CDR3 is TGTGCCAGCAGTCTACAAGGTTATCGCTACGAGCAGTACTTC. This sequence encodes CASSLQGYRYEQYF. The gene calls are TRBV6-1 and TRBJ2-7; no firm D call. Trimming pared 5 bases from V and 3 bases from J, leaving 14 bases between. The CDR3 spans 14 residues. From germline, CDR1 is MNHNS and CDR2 SASEGT.

This chain uses TRBV7-2 with TRBJ2-1; 11 bases line up with TRBD1. CDR3 length: 16 residues. CDR1 is SGHTA, CDR2 FQGNSA, per germline. The V and J ends lost 7 bases and 2 bases, in that order; junction bases with no gene match: 7. The CDR3 DNA is TGTGCCAGCAATCCTCCGGGACAGGGGGCCTACAATGAGCAGTTCTTC. Encoded protein: CASNPPGQGAYNEQFF.

The chain carries TRBV4-1 and TRBJ1-5; D remains unclear. This CDR3 has 12 amino acids. Trimming cost V 0 bases and J 6 bases, with 3 bases left between them. Germline CDR1 reads MGHRA; CDR2 reads YSYEKL. CDR3 amino acids: CASSQDSQPQHF. Here the CDR3 DNA reads TGCGCCAGCAGCCAAGATAGTCAGCCCCAGCATTTT.

A few counts support this clonotype. The chain combines TRBV4-2 with TRBJ2-3; D assignment may be TRBD1 or TRBD2 (5 bases each). The CDR3 spans 15 residues. The V end was cut by 0 bases, the J end by 2 bases, with 9 bases between. The germline V gene has CDR1 LGHNA and CDR2 YNFKEQ. As DNA, the CDR3 is TGTGCCAGCAGCCAAGATGGGGACCACACAGATACGCAGTATTTT. Its translation is CASSQDGDHTDTQYF.

This clonotype came up once. The chain links TRBV20-1 to TRBJ2-5; D perhaps matches TRBD1 (5 bases). The CDR3 has 14 residues. Germline V gene data show CDR1 as DFQATT and CDR2 as SNEGSKA (reference sequence). The V and J ends lost 1 base and 4 bases respectively, with 13 bases between them. In DNA form, the CDR3 reads TGCAGTGCTAGAGGTAGAAGGGGAAGAGAGACCCAGTACTTC. Translating it yields CSARGRRGRETQYF.